This TCR beta chain was recorded in a study of blood T cell repertoires in COVID-19. Self-reported history from a screening survey and questionnaire set each donor's cohort. Profiled with immunoSEQ multiplex PCR; TCRdb holds only in-frame clones, not every one. The data contain some 320,000 clones, 90% of them singletons. The CDR3 spans 14 residues. V lost 2 bases and J lost 5; bases outside the gene matches: 7. Germline values: CDR1 SGHDT, CDR2 YYEEEE. Sequencing was carried out using PBMCs or T cells enriched from blood (not recorded which). The TCR was taken from a woman aged 25-40 years who had been exposed to COVID-19. V and J are TRBV5-6 and TRBJ2-7, with 7 bases that match TRBD1. Written as DNA, the CDR3 is TGTGCCAGCAGCTTTCCGGGACAGAAGAACGAGCAGTACTTC. This gives the protein CASSFPGQKNEQYF.